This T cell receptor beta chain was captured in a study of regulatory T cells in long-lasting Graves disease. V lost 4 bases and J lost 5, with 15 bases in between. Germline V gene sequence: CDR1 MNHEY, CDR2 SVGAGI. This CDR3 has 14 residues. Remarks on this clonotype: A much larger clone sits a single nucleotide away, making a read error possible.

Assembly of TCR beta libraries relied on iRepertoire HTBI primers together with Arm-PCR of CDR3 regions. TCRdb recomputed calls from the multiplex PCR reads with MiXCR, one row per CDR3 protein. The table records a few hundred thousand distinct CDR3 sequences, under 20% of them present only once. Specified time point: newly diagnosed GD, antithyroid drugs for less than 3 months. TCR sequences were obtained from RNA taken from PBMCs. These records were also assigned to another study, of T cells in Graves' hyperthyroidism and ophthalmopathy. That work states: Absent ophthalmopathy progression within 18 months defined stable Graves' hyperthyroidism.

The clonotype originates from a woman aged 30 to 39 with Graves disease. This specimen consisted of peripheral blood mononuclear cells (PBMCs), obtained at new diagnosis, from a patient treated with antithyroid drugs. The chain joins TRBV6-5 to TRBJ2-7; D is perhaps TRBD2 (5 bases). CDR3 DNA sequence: TGTGCCAGCAGTTCCCCGGACGGGGTCCACGAGCAGTACTTC. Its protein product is CASSSPDGVHEQYF.